This T cell receptor (beta chain) was sequenced for a study of blood T cell repertoires in COVID-19. Study at large: COVID-19 samples collected from the United States, Italy and Spain covered acute and convalescent phases. Sample material is recorded as cDNA or gDNA derived from T cells, B-cell-depleted T cells, or PBMCs.

In the study's own analysis: Reference gene primer amplification gave nucleated cell count estimates. Produced via immunoSEQ multiplex PCR; TCRdb's table is partial and in-frame only. V, J and clone size derive from that table, while D and trimming were established from the DNA sequence. The table records about 210,000 clones, approximately 82% of them present only once. Trimming cost V 6 bases and J 13 bases; bases outside gene matches: 9. The CDR3 spans 12 residues. The V gene's germline CDR1 is SGHTA and CDR2 FQGNSA. Specimen: peripheral blood. The TCR was taken from a middle-aged man who had recovered from COVID-19. This chain links TRBV7-2 with TRBJ2-1; the match to TRBD1 covers 7 bases. The DNA for the CDR3 is TGTGCCAGCAGTCTCGACAGGGTAGGACAGTTCTTC. Protein sequence: CASSLDRVGQFF.